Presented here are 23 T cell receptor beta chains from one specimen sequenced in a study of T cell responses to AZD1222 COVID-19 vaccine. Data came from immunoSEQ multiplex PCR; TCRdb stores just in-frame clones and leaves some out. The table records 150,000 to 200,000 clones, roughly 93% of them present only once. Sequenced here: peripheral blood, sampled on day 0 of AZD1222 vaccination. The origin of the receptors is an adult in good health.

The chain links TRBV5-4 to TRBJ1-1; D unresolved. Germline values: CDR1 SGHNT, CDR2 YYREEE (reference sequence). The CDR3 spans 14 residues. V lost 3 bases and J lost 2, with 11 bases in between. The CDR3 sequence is CASSSHSQNTEAFF. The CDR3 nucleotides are TGTGCCAGCAGCTCCCACAGCCAAAACACTGAAGCTTTCTTT.

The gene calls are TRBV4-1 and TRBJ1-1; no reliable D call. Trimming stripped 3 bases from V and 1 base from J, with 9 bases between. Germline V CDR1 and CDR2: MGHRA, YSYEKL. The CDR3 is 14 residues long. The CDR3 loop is CASSQRTGNTEAFF. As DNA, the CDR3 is TGCGCCAGCAGCCAGAGGACGGGGAACACTGAAGCTTTCTTT.

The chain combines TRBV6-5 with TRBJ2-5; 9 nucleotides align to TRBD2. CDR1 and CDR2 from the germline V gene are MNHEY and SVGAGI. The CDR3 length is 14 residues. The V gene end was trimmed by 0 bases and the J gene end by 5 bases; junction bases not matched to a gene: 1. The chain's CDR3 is CASSYSLAGETQYF. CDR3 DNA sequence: TGTGCCAGCAGTTACTCTCTAGCGGGGGAGACCCAGTACTTC.

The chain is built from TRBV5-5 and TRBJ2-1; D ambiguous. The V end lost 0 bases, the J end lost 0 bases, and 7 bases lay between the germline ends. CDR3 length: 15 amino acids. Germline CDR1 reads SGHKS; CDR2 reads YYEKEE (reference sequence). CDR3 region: CASSLGPSSYNEQFF. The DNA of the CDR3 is TGTGCCAGCAGCTTGGGACCTAGCTCCTACAATGAGCAGTTCTTC.

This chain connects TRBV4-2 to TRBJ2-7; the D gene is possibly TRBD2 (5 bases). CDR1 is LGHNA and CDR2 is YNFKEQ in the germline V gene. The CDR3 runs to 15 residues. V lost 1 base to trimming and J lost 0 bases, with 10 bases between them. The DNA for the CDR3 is TGTGCCAGCAGCCAAGTTGGCGACTACTCCTACGAGCAGTACTTC. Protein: CASSQVGDYSYEQYF.

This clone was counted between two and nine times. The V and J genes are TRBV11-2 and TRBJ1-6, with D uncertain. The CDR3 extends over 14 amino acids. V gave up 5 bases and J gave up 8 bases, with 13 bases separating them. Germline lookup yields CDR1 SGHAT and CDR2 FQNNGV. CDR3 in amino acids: CASSPRMEYSPLHF. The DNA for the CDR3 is TGTGCCAGCAGCCCGAGGATGGAGTATTCACCCCTCCACTTT. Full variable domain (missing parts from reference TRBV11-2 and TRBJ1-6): EAGVAQSPRYKIIEKRQSVAFWCNPISGHATLYWYQQILGQGPKLLIQFQNNGVVDDSQLPKDRFSAERLKGVDSTLKIQPAKLEDSAVYLCASSPRMEYSPLHFGNGTRLTVT.

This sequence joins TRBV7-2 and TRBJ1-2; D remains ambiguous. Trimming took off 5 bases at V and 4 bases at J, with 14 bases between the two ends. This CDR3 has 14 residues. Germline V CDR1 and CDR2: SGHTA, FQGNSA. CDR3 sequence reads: CASSPGLTPYGYTF. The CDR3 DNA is TGTGCCAGCAGCCCCGGGTTAACTCCCTATGGCTACACCTTC.

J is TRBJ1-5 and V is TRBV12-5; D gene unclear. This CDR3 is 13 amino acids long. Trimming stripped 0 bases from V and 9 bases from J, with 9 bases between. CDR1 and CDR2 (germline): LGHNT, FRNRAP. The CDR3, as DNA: TGTGCTAGTGGTTTGGTAACTACGAGGCCCCAGCATTTT. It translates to CASGLVTTRPQHF.

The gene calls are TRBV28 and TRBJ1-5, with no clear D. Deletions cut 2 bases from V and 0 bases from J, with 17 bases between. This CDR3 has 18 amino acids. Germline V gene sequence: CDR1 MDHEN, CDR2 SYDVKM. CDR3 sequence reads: CASSLNLGRRHSNQPQHF. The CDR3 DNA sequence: TGTGCCAGCAGTTTAAACCTCGGCAGGCGTCATAGCAATCAGCCCCAGCATTTT.

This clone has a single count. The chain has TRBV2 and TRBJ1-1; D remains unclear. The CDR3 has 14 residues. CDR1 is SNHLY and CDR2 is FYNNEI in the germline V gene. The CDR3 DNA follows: TGTGCGAACTCGGATACAACCATGAACACTGAAGCTTTCTTT. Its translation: CANSDTTMNTEAFF.

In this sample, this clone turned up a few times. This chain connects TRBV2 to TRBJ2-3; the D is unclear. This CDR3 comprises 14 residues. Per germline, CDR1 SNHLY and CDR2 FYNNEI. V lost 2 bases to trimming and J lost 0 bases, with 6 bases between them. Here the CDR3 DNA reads TGTGCCAGCAGTGAACGGGCTAGCACAGATACGCAGTATTTT. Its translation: CASSERASTDTQYF.

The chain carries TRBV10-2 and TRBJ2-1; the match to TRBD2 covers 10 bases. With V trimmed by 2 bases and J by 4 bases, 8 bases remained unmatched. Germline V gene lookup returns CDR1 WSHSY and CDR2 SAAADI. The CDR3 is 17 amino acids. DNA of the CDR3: TGCGCCAGCAGTGAGAGTCTAGCGGGGGATTTGTACAATGAGCAGTTCTTC. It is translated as CASSESLAGDLYNEQFF.

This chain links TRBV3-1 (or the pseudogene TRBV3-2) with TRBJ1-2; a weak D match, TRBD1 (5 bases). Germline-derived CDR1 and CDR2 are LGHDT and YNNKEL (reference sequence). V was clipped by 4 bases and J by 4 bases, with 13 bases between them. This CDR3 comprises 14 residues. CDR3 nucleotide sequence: TGTGCCAGCAGCCCGGGACGGGCCCTCTATGGCTACACCTTC. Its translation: CASSPGRALYGYTF.

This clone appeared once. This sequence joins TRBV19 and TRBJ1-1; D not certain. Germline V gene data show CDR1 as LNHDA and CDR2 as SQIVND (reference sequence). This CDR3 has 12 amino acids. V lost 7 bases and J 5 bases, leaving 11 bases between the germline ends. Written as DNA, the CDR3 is TGTGCCAGTACCCCTACCTGGACTGAAGCTTTCTTT. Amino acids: CASTPTWTEAFF.

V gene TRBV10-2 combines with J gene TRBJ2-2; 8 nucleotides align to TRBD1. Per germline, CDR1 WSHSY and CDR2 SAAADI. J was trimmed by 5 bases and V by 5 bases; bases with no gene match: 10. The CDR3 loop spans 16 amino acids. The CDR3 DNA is TGCGCCAGCAGTACCGAGACAGGGGCTAAAACCGGGGAGCTGTTTTTT. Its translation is CASSTETGAKTGELFF.

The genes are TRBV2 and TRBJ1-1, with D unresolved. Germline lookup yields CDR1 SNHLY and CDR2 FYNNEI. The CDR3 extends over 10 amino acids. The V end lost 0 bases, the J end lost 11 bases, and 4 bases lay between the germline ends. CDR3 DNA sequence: TGTGCCAGCAGTGAAGCCTGGGCTTTCTTT. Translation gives CASSEAWAFF.

The DNA for the CDR3 is TGTGCCAGCAGCCCGACAGGGAAGGAGACCCAGTACTTC. It specifies CASSPTGKETQYF. The rearrangement links TRBV7-7 to TRBJ2-5, with TRBD1 matching over 7 bases. V lost 5 bases and J lost 5; bases outside the gene matches: 5. The CDR3 is 13 amino acids. Germline values: CDR1 SSHAT, CDR2 FNYEAQ (reference sequence).

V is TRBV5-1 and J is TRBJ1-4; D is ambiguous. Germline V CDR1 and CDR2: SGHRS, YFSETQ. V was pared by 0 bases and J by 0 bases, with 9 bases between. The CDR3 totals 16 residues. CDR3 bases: TGCGCCAGCAGCTTGGCCGGGGTAGCAACTAATGAAAAACTGTTTTTT. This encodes CASSLAGVATNEKLFF.

The CDR3 spells CASSQGDRGASYNEQFF. The CDR3, as DNA: TGCGCCAGCAGCCAAGGGGACAGGGGCGCGTCCTACAATGAGCAGTTCTTC. The rearrangement links TRBV4-1 to TRBJ2-1, with 10 bases aligning to TRBD1. The CDR3 extends over 17 amino acids. Germline trimming cut 1 base from V and 1 base from J; bases unmatched to any gene: 4. Germline V lookup: CDR1 MGHRA, CDR2 YSYEKL.

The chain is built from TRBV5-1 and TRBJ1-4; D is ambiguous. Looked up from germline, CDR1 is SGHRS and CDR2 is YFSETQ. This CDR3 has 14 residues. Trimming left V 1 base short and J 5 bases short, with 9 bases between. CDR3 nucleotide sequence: TGCGCCAGCAGCTTGTTACAGACAAATGAAAAACTGTTTTTT. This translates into CASSLLQTNEKLFF.

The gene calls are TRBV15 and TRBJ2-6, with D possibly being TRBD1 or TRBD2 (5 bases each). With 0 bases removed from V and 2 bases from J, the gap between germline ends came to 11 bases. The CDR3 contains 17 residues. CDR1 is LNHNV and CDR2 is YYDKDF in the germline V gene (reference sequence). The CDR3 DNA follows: TGTGCCACCAGCAGAGATGCCATGGGGGCTGGGGCCAACGTCCTGACTTTC. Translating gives CATSRDAMGAGANVLTF.

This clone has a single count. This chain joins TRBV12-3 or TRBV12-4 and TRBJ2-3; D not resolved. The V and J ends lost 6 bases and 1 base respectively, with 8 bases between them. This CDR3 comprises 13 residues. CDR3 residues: CASSTSRTDTQYF. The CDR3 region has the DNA TGTGCCAGCAGCACCTCCCGCACAGATACGCAGTATTTT.

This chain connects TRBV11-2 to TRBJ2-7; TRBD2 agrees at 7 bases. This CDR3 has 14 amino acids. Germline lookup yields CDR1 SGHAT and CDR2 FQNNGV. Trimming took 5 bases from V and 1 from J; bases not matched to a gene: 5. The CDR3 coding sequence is TGTGCCAGCAGCGCATCTAGCGGTTCCTACGAGCAGTACTTC. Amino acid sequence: CASSASSGSYEQYF.